This record covers a single T cell receptor (beta chain). Which antigen it targets is not known. Base-call qualities are not available, and no considerably larger clone is one nucleotide away. The sample is drawn from a study of technical replicates of blood from a few donors (dated by TCRdb to about 2017). Library prep was done by the immunoSEQ multiplex PCR assay. Imported from immuneACCESS, the table was reduced by TCRdb to in-frame sequences with V and J called. These copies leave out some clones; in studies compared against another copy, an unresolved V gene accounts for under half, and the cause of the remainder is not known. For this sample the table gives roughly 61,000 clones, of which about 96% were detected only once. The ten largest make up approximately 0.19% of the sample. The CDR3 holds 13 amino acids from the cysteine to the phenylalanine. The CDR3 DNA has 39 bases and is translated from base 1. Deletion took 8 bases off V and 6 bases off J, with a span of 14 bases between the germline ends. CDR1 and CDR2 are drawn from the germline V gene (reference sequence): MNHNY, SVGAGI.

The sequence is built from TRBV6-6 and TRBJ1-5; the D gene is perhaps TRBD1, on 5 matching bases. This sequence was found in a human donor in good health. Sequenced sample: T cells isolated from PBMCs. DNA sequence: TGTGCCAGCGGGGCTCAGTGGGGTCAGCCCCAGCATTTT. The resulting protein is CASGAQWGQPQHF.